This T cell receptor (beta chain) was sequenced in a study of beta chain features in type 1 diabetes. Study information: Patient and healthy donor groups were alike in age, gender and cell yields.

The CDR3 is made up of 12 amino acids. Germline assignment: CDR1 SQVTM and CDR2 ANQGSEA. Trimming removed 7 bases at V and 1 base at J, with 7 bases between. Expressed TCRB transcripts were sequenced after all isolated RNA was converted to cDNA. Sequenced by immunoSEQ multiplex PCR; TCRdb stores in-frame clones only, minus some. The sample contains about 160,000 clones, 63% of which appear only once. The sample holds a few counts of this clone. Its antigen is unknown. The authors sorted CD4+ naive, central memory, regulatory and stem cell-like memory cells via CD45RO/CCR7/CD25/CD127/CD95/CD27. General study results and limits: Among all four CD4+ subsets, Type 1 diabetes patients had TCRB CDR3s that were moderately but significantly shorter.

The clonotype was recovered from a man aged 25-40 years with type 1 diabetes. The chain has TRBV29-1 and TRBJ2-2; D is undetermined. Sequencing was carried out using naive CD4+ T cells from blood. In nucleotides, the CDR3 is TGCAGCGCGAGCATGAACACCGGGGAGCTGTTTTTT. This gives the protein CSASMNTGELFF.